The 30 T cell receptor beta chains reported below all come from one sample, sequenced in a study of identical twins. TCRdb reanalysed the 5' RACE reads using MiXCR and keeps one entry per CDR3 protein. This table has more than 600,000 distinct CDR3 sequences, 15% to 20% appearing once. These sequences were also reported in another study, on T cells expressing NK-cell markers.

Input material: PBMCs. These receptors were taken from a woman aged 18-29 years in good health.

J is TRBJ2-3 and V is TRBV10-3; possibly TRBD2 for D (6 bases). The CDR3 totals 19 residues. The V and J ends lost 10 bases and 0 bases respectively, with 29 bases between them. Per the germline V gene, CDR1 is ENHRY and CDR2 is SYGVKD. CDR3 loop: CATLTSQAGFTFSTDTQYF. As DNA, the CDR3 is TGTGCCACGCTGACTAGTCAGGCGGGATTCACTTTCAGCACAGATACGCAGTATTTT.

In its sample, this clonotype was seen once. The chain employs TRBV29-1 and TRBJ2-3; 8 nucleotides match TRBD1. CDR1 SQVTM and CDR2 ANQGSEA come from the germline V gene. The CDR3 is 14 residues long. The ends lost 4 bases at V and 2 bases at J; junction bases unmatched: 5. The CDR3 region is CSVGRTGFTDTQYF. CDR3 bases: TGCAGCGTTGGGAGGACAGGGTTCACAGATACGCAGTATTTT.

The chain combines TRBV15 with TRBJ2-5; D is possibly TRBD2 (6 bases). The germline V gene encodes CDR1 LNHNV and CDR2 YYDKDF (reference sequence). The CDR3 has 13 residues. Trimming took off 8 bases at V and 2 bases at J, with 12 bases between the two ends. DNA for the CDR3: TGTGCCACCTTGTCGGGGACTCAAGAGACCCAGTACTTC. Its protein product is CATLSGTQETQYF.

This clonotype appeared many times. This chain uses TRBV11-2 with TRBJ1-2; the match to TRBD1 covers 7 bases. CDR3 length equals 13 residues. V dropped 5 bases and J dropped 4; count of bases not matched to a gene: 4. CDR1 SGHAT and CDR2 FQNNGV come from the germline V gene. The CDR3 loop is CASSRQGSYGYTF. The CDR3 DNA sequence: TGTGCCAGCAGCCGACAGGGATCCTATGGCTACACCTTC.

This clonotype was observed a handful of times. The chain employs TRBV27 and TRBJ1-4, with TRBD1 matching 7 bases. This CDR3 contains 15 residues. The V gene's germline CDR1 is MNHEY and CDR2 SMNVEV (reference sequence). V trimming: 8 bases; J trimming: 3 bases; junction bases outside the gene matches: 9. CDR3 coding DNA: TGTGCCAGCCAAAACAAGGGGGCAGCTAATGAAAAACTGTTTTTT. Protein: CASQNKGAANEKLFF.

This sequence joins TRBV12-3 or TRBV12-4 and TRBJ1-5; no definite D call. V gave up 6 bases and J gave up 7 bases, with 13 bases separating them. CDR3 size: 13 residues. CDR3 protein: CASRVSRGQPQHF. The CDR3 region has the DNA TGTGCCAGCAGGGTCAGCCGGGGACAGCCCCAGCATTTT.

The chain is built from TRBV3-1 and TRBJ2-7; D tentatively fits TRBD1 or TRBD2 (6 bases each). V was trimmed by 3 bases and J by 7 bases, leaving 10 bases between them. Germline CDR1 is LGHDT and CDR2 is YNNKEL (reference sequence). The CDR3 consists of 12 residues. This CDR3 reads CASSQGAGEQYF. For the CDR3, the DNA is TGTGCCAGCAGCCAGGGGGCGGGGGAGCAGTACTTC.

This chain joins TRBV6-5 and TRBJ2-3; possible D gene TRBD1, 6 bases. Germline CDR1 MNHEY, CDR2 SVGAGI. The CDR3 is 15 amino acids. V was pared by 1 base and J by 2 bases, with 10 bases between. Here the CDR3 DNA reads TGTGCCAGCAGTTACTGGACAGAAGTCACAGATACGCAGTATTTT. It is translated as CASSYWTEVTDTQYF.

This clonotype was counted at least ten times. The V gene is TRBV10-1, the J gene TRBJ2-7, with D unclear. This CDR3 has 13 residues. Germline lookup yields CDR1 WNHNN and CDR2 SYGVQD (reference sequence). V was pared by 3 bases and J by 2 bases, with 8 bases between. In DNA form, the CDR3 reads TGCGCCAGCAGTGAAGGGCCAGCCTACGAGCAGTACTTC. This codes for CASSEGPAYEQYF.

This clonotype was recorded a few times. V gene TRBV7-9 combines with J gene TRBJ2-1; weak D call: TRBD2 (5 bases). The CDR3 covers 14 residues. Germline CDR1 reads SEHNR; CDR2 reads FQNEAQ (reference sequence). Trimming took 4 bases from V and 3 from J, leaving 10 bases between them. In nucleotides, the CDR3 is TGTGCCAGCAGCTCCGCTACTAGCTACAATGAGCAGTTCTTC. Encoded protein: CASSSATSYNEQFF.

The chain employs TRBV2 and TRBJ2-5, with D uncertain. Trimming removed 6 bases from V and 13 bases from J, with 12 bases in between. The CDR3 is 10 amino acids. CDR1 is SNHLY, CDR2 FYNNEI, per germline. The chain's CDR3 is CASRVAASYF. The CDR3 region has the DNA TGTGCCAGCAGAGTGGCCGCATCGTACTTC.

In its sample, this clonotype was seen a few times. The chain has TRBV12-3 or TRBV12-4 and TRBJ1-6, with D perhaps matching TRBD1 (5 bases). The length of the CDR3 is 14 residues. The germline V and J ends were trimmed by 3 bases and 5 bases, with 8 bases remaining between them. CDR3 DNA sequence: TGTGCCAGCAGTTTCTGGGGGGATAATTCACCCCTCCACTTT. This sequence encodes CASSFWGDNSPLHF.

The chain's CDR3 is CASSLGPLGGEQFF. CDR3 DNA: TGCGCCAGCAGCTTGGGACCGTTGGGGGGCGAGCAGTTCTTC. This chain joins TRBV5-1 and TRBJ2-1; TRBD1 or TRBD2 may be the D gene (6 bases each). The CDR3 totals 14 residues. Deletions cut 0 bases from V and 10 bases from J, with 14 bases between. Germline V gene data show CDR1 as SGHRS and CDR2 as YFSETQ.

This CDR3 reads CASSRADYEQYF. In DNA, the CDR3 is TGTGCCAGCAGCCGGGCTGACTACGAGCAGTACTTC. V gene TRBV6-5 combines with J gene TRBJ2-7; D ambiguous. V was shortened by 6 bases and J by 3 bases, with 9 bases between the two germline ends. Per the germline V gene, CDR1 is MNHEY and CDR2 is SVGAGI. CDR3 length equals 12 residues.

This clonotype has just a few counts. This rearrangement joins TRBV27 to TRBJ2-3; D is unclear. This CDR3 has 15 amino acids. Per the germline V gene, CDR1 is MNHEY and CDR2 is SMNVEV (reference sequence). V was cut by 6 bases and J by 1 base, with 14 bases left in between. CDR3 DNA: TGTGCCAGCAGCCAAACGATGTCGGGCACAGATACGCAGTATTTT. Protein product: CASSQTMSGTDTQYF.

This clonotype was counted between two and nine times. The chain uses TRBV20-1 and TRBJ1-2; maybe TRBD1 (5 bases). The germline V and J ends were trimmed by 1 base and 8 bases, with 17 bases remaining between them. There are 14 residues in the CDR3. Germline CDR1 DFQATT, CDR2 SNEGSKA (reference sequence). The chain's CDR3 is CSARAAGRVRGYTF. The CDR3 coding sequence is TGCAGTGCTAGAGCCGCAGGGAGAGTACGCGGCTACACCTTC.

V gene TRBV11-2 combines with J gene TRBJ2-1; D is uncertain. Per germline, CDR1 SGHAT and CDR2 FQNNGV. The CDR3 is 15 residues long. The V and J ends lost 1 base and 2 bases respectively, with 9 bases between them. CDR3 DNA sequence: TGTGCCAGCAGCTTAGGACCGGGTACCTACAATGAGCAGTTCTTC. It yields the protein CASSLGPGTYNEQFF.

The sample holds a few counts of this clonotype. V is TRBV4-3 and J is TRBJ2-1; 9 bases align to TRBD2. CDR1 is LGHNA, CDR2 YSLEER, per germline. The CDR3 length is 20 residues. Losses at the gene ends were 0 bases for V and 0 bases for J; bases not matched to a gene: 12. The CDR3 sequence: CASSQDLFLAGRLSYNEQFF. The CDR3 DNA follows: TGCGCCAGCAGCCAAGATCTTTTCCTAGCGGGGCGTCTCTCCTACAATGAGCAGTTCTTC.

This clonotype was seen a handful of times. The chain joins TRBV7-9 to TRBJ1-2; TRBD1 agrees at 11 bases. In germline, CDR1 is SEHNR, CDR2 FQNEAQ (reference sequence). The CDR3 spans 16 residues. V dropped 6 bases and J dropped 6; count of bases not matched to a gene: 12. CDR3 loop: CASSSIPGQGDHGYTF. In DNA, the CDR3 is TGTGCCAGCAGTAGCATACCGGGACAGGGGGACCATGGCTACACCTTC.

This clonotype came up a few times. The chain couples TRBV5-6 to TRBJ1-1; 8 bases agree with TRBD1. CDR1 SGHDT and CDR2 YYEEEE come from the germline V gene. V trimming: 7 bases; J trimming: 7 bases; junction bases outside the gene matches: 6. The CDR3 sequence is 12 residues long. This chain's CDR3 is CASARQGIEAFF. The DNA of the CDR3 is TGTGCCAGCGCCCGACAGGGGATTGAAGCTTTCTTT.

This chain joins TRBV6-7 and TRBJ1-1; the match to TRBD1 covers 10 bases. TRBV6-7 is an open reading frame, and its role is uncertain. Trimming removed 8 bases from V and 5 bases from J; junction bases left unmatched: 5. This CDR3 region has 13 residues. The DNA for the CDR3 is TGTGCCAGCTCGACAGGGGGCTGGACTGAAGCTTTCTTT. This gives the protein CASSTGGWTEAFF.

This clonotype showed up just a few times. The V call is TRBV6-2 or TRBV6-3, the J call TRBJ2-1, with D unresolved. The CDR3 is 14 amino acids. V lost 7 bases, J lost 1 base, and 11 bases lay in between. CDR1 and CDR2 from the germline V gene are MNHEY and SVGEGT. The CDR3 DNA reads as TGTGCCAGCACAGATAGATCTTCCTACAATGAGCAGTTCTTC. This encodes CASTDRSSYNEQFF.

The V and J genes are TRBV20-1 and TRBJ1-1; D remains ambiguous. The CDR3 runs 11 residues. V gave up 7 bases and J gave up 4 bases, with 10 bases separating them. From germline, CDR1 is DFQATT and CDR2 SNEGSKA (reference sequence). DNA for the CDR3: TGCAGTGTCAAGGCGGTCACTGAAGCTTTCTTT. It translates to CSVKAVTEAFF.

The chain couples TRBV5-6 to TRBJ2-1, with 7 positions matching TRBD2. Per germline, CDR1 SGHDT and CDR2 YYEEEE. The CDR3 runs 15 residues. Trimming cost V 2 bases and J 5 bases; bases outside gene matches: 7. This chain's CDR3 is CASSFLGGKDNEQFF. In DNA, the CDR3 is TGTGCCAGCAGCTTCCTCGGGGGGAAAGACAATGAGCAGTTCTTC.

This clonotype was observed at least ten times. This chain connects TRBV12-3 or TRBV12-4 to TRBJ2-6; 11 nucleotides align to TRBD2. The CDR3 covers 15 residues. With 7 bases clipped from V and 5 bases from J, the junction kept 4 bases outside the gene matches. The CDR3 is CASTIAGGRANVLTF. The CDR3 DNA reads TGTGCCAGCACTATAGCGGGAGGGAGGGCCAACGTCCTGACTTTC.

This clonotype appeared a few times. This sequence joins TRBV5-1 and TRBJ2-7; 11 bases align to TRBD2. The CDR3 is 16 residues long. Per the germline V gene, CDR1 is SGHRS and CDR2 is YFSETQ. V lost 0 bases to trimming and J lost 0 bases; unmatched junction nucleotides: 2. CDR3 protein: CASSLALAGDSYEQYF. Here the CDR3 DNA reads TGCGCCAGCAGCTTGGCACTAGCGGGGGACTCCTACGAGCAGTACTTC.

The J gene is TRBJ2-4, the V gene TRBV20-1, with D perhaps matching TRBD1 (6 bases). CDR1 is DFQATT and CDR2 is SNEGSKA in the germline V gene (reference sequence). V was trimmed by 6 bases and J by 9 bases, leaving 12 bases between them. This CDR3 is 11 amino acids long. The CDR3 is CSAKDRSIQYF. Written as DNA, the CDR3 is TGCAGTGCAAAAGACAGGTCCATTCAGTACTTC.

The chain joins TRBV12-3 or TRBV12-4 to TRBJ2-7; 9 positions match TRBD2. The V gene end was trimmed by 7 bases and the J gene end by 3 bases; junction bases not matched to a gene: 7. The length of the CDR3 is 14 residues. CDR3 sequence reads: CASTDSGGIYEQYF. CDR3 DNA sequence: TGTGCCAGCACCGATAGCGGGGGAATCTACGAGCAGTACTTC.

This clonotype was observed many times. The chain is built from TRBV12-3 or TRBV12-4 and TRBJ1-2; perhaps TRBD1 as D (5 bases). The V end was cut by 5 bases, the J end by 2 bases, with 12 bases between. The CDR3 covers 14 residues. The CDR3 spells CASSARDGNYGYTF. CDR3 sequence (DNA): TGTGCCAGCAGTGCGAGGGACGGAAACTATGGCTACACCTTC.

This clonotype was observed a few times. This rearrangement joins TRBV7-2 to TRBJ1-5; D unclear. V gave up 2 bases and J gave up 8 bases, with 10 bases separating them. Per the germline V gene, CDR1 is SGHTA and CDR2 is FQGNSA. The CDR3 runs to 13 residues. Here the CDR3 DNA reads TGTGCCAGCAGCTTATCCTGGAGGAAGCCCCAGCATTTT. It yields the protein CASSLSWRKPQHF.